This T cell receptor beta chain was observed in a study of identical twins' blood T cells. Sample barcodes were added at both library ends during cDNA synthesis. TCRdb recomputed calls from the 5' RACE reads with MiXCR, one row per CDR3 protein. This table has roughly 340,000 distinct CDR3 sequences, 28% appearing once. Trimming removed 1 base from V and 4 bases from J, with 14 bases in between. Germline V gives CDR1 SGHRS, CDR2 YFSETQ. CDR3 size: 15 residues. The chain uses TRBV5-1 and TRBJ1-2; TRBD1 is a possible D gene (5 bases). The receptor was isolated from a woman between 18 and 55 years old in good health. The sample consisted of PBMCs. The CDR3 region has the DNA TGCGCCAGCAGCTTGCAGGGTCAGGAGCTCTATGGCTACACCTTC. It is translated as CASSLQGQELYGYTF.